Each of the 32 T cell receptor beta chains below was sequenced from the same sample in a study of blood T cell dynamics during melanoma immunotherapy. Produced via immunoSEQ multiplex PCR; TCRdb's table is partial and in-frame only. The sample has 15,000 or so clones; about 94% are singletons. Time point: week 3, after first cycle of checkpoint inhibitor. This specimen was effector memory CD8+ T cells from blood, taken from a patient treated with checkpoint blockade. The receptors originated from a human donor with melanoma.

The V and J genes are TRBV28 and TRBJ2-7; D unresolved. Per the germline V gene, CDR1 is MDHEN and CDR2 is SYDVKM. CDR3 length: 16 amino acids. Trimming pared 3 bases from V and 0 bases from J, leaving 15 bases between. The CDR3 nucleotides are TGTGCCAGCAGTTTCGGACCCCGGGTCCTCTCCTACGAGCAGTACTTC. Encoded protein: CASSFGPRVLSYEQYF. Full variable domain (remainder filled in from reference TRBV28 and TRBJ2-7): DVKVTQSSRYLVKRTGEKVFLECVQDMDHENMFWYRQDPGLGLRLIYFSYDVKMKEKGDIPEGYSVSREKKERFSLILESASTNQTSMYLCASSFGPRVLSYEQYFGPGTRLTVT.

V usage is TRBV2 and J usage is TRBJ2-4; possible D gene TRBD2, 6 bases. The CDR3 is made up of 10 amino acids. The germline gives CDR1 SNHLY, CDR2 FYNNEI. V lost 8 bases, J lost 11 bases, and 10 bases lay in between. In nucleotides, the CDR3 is TGTGCCAGCGCGGGGTACGTTCAGTACTTC. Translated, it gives CASAGYVQYF.

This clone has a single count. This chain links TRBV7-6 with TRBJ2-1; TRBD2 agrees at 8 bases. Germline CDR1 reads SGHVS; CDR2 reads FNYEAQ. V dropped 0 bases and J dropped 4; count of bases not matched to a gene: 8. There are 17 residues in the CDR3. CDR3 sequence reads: CASSLALSGRGYNEQFF. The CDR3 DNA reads TGTGCCAGCAGCTTAGCCCTAAGCGGGAGAGGGTACAATGAGCAGTTCTTC.

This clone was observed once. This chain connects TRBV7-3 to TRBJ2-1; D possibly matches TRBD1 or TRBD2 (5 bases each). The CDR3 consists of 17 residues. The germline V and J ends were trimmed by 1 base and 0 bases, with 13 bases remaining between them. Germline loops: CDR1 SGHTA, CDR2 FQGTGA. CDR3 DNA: TGTGCCAGCAGCTTAATGGGACCGACGAGCTCCTACAATGAGCAGTTCTTC. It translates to CASSLMGPTSSYNEQFF.

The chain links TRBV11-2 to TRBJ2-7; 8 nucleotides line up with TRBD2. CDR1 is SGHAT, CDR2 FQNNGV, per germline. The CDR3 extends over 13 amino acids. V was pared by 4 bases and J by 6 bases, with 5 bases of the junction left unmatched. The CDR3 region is CASSSSGWGEQYF. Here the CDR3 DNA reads TGTGCCAGCAGCTCTAGCGGGTGGGGCGAGCAGTACTTC.

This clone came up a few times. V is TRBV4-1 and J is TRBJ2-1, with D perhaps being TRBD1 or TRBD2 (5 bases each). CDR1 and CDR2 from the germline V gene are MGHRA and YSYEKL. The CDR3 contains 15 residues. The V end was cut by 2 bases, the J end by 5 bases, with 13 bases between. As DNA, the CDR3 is TGCGCCAGCAGCCAAAACTGGCTGGGGGACAATGAGCAGTTCTTC. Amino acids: CASSQNWLGDNEQFF.

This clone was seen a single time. CDR3 DNA sequence: TGTGCCAGCAGTCCCCTAGCGGGACGCTCCTACGAGCAGTACTTC. Its protein product is CASSPLAGRSYEQYF. This chain uses TRBV6-6 with TRBJ2-7; 9 positions agree with TRBD2. The V gene end was trimmed by 5 bases and the J gene end by 0 bases; junction bases not matched to a gene: 5. CDR1 and CDR2 from the germline V gene are MNHNY and SVGAGI (reference sequence). This CDR3 is built from 15 residues.

CDR3 amino acids: CASRPRVSSYEQYF. The CDR3 DNA is TGTGCCAGCAGACCGAGGGTATCTTCCTACGAGCAGTACTTC. This sequence joins TRBV6-5 and TRBJ2-7; D perhaps matches TRBD2 (5 bases). Germline V lookup: CDR1 MNHEY, CDR2 SVGAGI. The CDR3 has 14 amino acids. V lost 6 bases and J 1 base, leaving 13 bases between the germline ends.

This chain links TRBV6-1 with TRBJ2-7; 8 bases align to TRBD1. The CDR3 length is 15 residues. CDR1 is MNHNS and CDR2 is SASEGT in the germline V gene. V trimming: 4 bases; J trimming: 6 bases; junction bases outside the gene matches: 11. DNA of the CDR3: TGTGCCAGCAGTGGTAAGACAGGGGCCCTTCTCGAGCAGTACTTC. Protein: CASSGKTGALLEQYF.

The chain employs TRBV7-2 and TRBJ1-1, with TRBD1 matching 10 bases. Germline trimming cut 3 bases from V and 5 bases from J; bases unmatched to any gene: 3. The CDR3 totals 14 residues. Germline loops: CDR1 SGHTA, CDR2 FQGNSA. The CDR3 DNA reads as TGTGCCAGCAGCTTTGGACAGGGGGGGACTGAAGCTTTCTTT. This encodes CASSFGQGGTEAFF.

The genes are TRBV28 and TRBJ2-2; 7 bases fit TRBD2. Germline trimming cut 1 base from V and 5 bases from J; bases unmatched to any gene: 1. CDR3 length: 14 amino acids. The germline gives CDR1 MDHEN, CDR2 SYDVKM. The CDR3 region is CASSLLGGTGELFF. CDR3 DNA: TGTGCCAGCAGTTTATTGGGGGGGACCGGGGAGCTGTTTTTT.

The CDR3 region is CASSFGRTYEQYF. Here the CDR3 DNA reads TGTGCCAGCAGTTTTGGAAGAACCTACGAGCAGTACTTC. The chain employs TRBV27 and TRBJ2-7; D gene ambiguous. Germline V gene data show CDR1 as MNHEY and CDR2 as SMNVEV (reference sequence). The CDR3 totals 13 residues. Trimming shortened V by 3 bases and J by 2 bases, and 8 bases separated the two germline ends.

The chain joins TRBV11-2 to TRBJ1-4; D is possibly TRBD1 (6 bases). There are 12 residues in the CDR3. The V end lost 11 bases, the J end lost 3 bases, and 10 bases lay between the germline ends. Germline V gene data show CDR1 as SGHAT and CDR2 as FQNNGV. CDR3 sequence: CAGGRANEKLFF. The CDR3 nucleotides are TGTGCCGGGGGGCGGGCTAATGAAAAACTGTTTTTT. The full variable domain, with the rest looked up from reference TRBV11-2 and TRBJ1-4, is EAGVAQSPRYKIIEKRQSVAFWCNPISGHATLYWYQQILGQGPKLLIQFQNNGVVDDSQLPKDRFSAERLKGVDSTLKIQPAKLEDSAVYLCAGGRANEKLFFGSGTQLSVL.

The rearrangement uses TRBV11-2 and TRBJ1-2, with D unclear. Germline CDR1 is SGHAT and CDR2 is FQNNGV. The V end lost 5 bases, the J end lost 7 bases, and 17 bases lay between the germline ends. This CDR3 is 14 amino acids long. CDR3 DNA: TGTGCCAGCAGCCGCGGCAGGACCGGACTTGGCTACACCTTC. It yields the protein CASSRGRTGLGYTF.

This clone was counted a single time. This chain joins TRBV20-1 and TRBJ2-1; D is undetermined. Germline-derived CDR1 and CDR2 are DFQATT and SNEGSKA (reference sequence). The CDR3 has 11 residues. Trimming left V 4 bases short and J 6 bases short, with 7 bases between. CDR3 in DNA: TGCAGTGCTAAGGTTCCCAATGAGCAGTTCTTC. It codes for CSAKVPNEQFF.

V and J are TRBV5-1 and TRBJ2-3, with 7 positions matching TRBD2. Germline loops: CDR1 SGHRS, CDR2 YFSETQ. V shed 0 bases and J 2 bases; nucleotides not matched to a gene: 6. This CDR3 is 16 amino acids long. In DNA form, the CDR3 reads TGCGCCAGCAGCTTGGGGACGGGAGGACTCACAGATACGCAGTATTTT. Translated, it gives CASSLGTGGLTDTQYF. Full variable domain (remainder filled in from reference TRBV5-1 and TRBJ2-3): KAGVTQTPRYLIKTRGQQVTLSCSPISGHRSVSWYQQTPGQGLQFLFEYFSETQRNKGNFPGRFSGRQFSNSRSEMNVSTLELGDSALYLCASSLGTGGLTDTQYFGPGTRLTVL.

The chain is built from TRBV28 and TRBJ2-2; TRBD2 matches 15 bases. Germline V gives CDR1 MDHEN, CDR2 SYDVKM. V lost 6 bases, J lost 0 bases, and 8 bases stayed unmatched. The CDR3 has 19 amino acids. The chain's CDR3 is CASSVGTSGRSPNTGELFF. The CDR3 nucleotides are TGTGCCAGCAGCGTCGGGACTAGCGGGAGGAGTCCGAACACCGGGGAGCTGTTTTTT.

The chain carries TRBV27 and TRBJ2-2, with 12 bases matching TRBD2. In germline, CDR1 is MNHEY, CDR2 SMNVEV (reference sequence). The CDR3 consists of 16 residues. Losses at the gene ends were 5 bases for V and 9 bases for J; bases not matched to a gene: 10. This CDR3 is CASSPDLTSGSRELFF. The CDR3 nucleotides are TGTGCCAGCAGTCCCGACCTGACTAGCGGGAGCCGGGAGCTGTTTTTT.

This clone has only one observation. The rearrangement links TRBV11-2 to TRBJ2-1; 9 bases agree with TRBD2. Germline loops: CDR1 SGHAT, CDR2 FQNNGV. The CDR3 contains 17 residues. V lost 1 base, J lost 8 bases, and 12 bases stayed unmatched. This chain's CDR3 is CASSLVGREGPRDEQFF. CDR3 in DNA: TGTGCCAGCAGCTTAGTGGGGCGGGAGGGCCCCCGGGATGAGCAGTTCTTC.

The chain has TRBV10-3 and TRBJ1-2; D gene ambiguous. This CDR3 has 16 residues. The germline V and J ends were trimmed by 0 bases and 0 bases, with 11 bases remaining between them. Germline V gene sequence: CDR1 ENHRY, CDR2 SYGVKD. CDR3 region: CAISESRTQTNYGYTF. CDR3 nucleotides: TGTGCCATCAGTGAGTCGAGAACACAGACTAACTATGGCTACACCTTC.

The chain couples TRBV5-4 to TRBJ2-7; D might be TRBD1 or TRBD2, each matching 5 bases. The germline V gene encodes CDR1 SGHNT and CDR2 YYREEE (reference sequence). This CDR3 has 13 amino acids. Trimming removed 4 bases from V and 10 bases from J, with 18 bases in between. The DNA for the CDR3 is TGTGCCAGCAGCGCCGGGACCGCCAGCGCCCAGTACTTC. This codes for CASSAGTASAQYF.

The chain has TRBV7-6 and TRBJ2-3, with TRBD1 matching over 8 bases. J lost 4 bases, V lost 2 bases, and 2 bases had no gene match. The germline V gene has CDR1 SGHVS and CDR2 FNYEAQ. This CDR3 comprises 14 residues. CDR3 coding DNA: TGTGCCAGCAGCTTACGACAGGGGCCAGATACGCAGTATTTT. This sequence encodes CASSLRQGPDTQYF.

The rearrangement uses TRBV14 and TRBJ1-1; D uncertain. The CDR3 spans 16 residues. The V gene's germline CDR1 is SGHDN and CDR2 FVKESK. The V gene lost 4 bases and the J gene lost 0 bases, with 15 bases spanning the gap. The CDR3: CASSPPGGIMNTEAFF. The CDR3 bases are TGTGCCAGCAGCCCGCCGGGCGGAATAATGAACACTGAAGCTTTCTTT.

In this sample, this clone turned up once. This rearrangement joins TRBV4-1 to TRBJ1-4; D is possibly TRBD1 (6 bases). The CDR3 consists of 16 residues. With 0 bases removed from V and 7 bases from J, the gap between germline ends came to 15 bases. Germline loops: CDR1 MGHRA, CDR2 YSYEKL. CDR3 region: CASSQDPAGGGEKLFF. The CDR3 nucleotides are TGCGCCAGCAGCCAAGATCCAGCGGGGGGCGGTGAAAAACTGTTTTTT.

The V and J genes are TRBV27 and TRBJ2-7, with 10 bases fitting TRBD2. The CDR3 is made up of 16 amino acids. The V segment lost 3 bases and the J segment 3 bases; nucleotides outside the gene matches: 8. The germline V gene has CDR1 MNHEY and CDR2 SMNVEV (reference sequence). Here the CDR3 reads CASSFSSGSSSYEQYF. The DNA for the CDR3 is TGTGCCAGCAGTTTTTCTAGCGGGAGCTCTAGCTACGAGCAGTACTTC.

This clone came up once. Here the CDR3 DNA reads TGTGCCAGCAACACAGGGTACGAGCAGTACTTC. It yields the protein CASNTGYEQYF. The chain combines TRBV28 with TRBJ2-7, with a tentative D call TRBD1 (6 bases). Germline values: CDR1 MDHEN, CDR2 SYDVKM. V was trimmed by 7 bases and J by 4 bases, leaving 8 bases between them. The CDR3 sequence is 11 residues long. Using reference TRBV28 and TRBJ2-7 for the parts outside the CDR3, the full variable domain is DVKVTQSSRYLVKRTGEKVFLECVQDMDHENMFWYRQDPGLGLRLIYFSYDVKMKEKGDIPEGYSVSREKKERFSLILESASTNQTSMYLCASNTGYEQYFGPGTRLTVT.

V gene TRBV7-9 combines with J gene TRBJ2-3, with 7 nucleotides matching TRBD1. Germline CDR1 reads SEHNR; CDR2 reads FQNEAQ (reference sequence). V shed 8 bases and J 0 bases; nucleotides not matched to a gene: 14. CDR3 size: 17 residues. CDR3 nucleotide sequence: TGTGCCAGCGAAGGGGGCTTTGGGACGGCAAGCACAGATACGCAGTATTTT. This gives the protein CASEGGFGTASTDTQYF.

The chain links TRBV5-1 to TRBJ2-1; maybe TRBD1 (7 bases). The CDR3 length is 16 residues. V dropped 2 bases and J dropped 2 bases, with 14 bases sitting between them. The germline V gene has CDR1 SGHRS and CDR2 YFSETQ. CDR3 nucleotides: TGCGCCAGCAGCTTATGGCGGGACAGCCCCTACAATGAGCAGTTCTTC. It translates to CASSLWRDSPYNEQFF.

The CDR3 reads CASTNGGWSYEQYF. CDR3 DNA sequence: TGTGCCAGCACCAATGGGGGATGGTCCTACGAGCAGTACTTC. J is TRBJ2-7 and V is TRBV6-5; D is possibly TRBD1 or TRBD2 (5 bases each). Germline V gene sequence: CDR1 MNHEY, CDR2 SVGAGI. The CDR3 is made up of 14 amino acids. V was clipped by 7 bases and J by 1 base, with 14 bases between them.

CDR3: CASSHDGLAGVYEQYF. CDR3 DNA: TGTGCCAGCAGCCATGACGGACTAGCGGGAGTCTACGAGCAGTACTTC. V is TRBV7-2 and J is TRBJ2-7, with TRBD2 identical over 13 bases. The germline V gene encodes CDR1 SGHTA and CDR2 FQGNSA. Germline trimming cut 5 bases from V and 3 bases from J; bases unmatched to any gene: 7. The CDR3 covers 16 residues.

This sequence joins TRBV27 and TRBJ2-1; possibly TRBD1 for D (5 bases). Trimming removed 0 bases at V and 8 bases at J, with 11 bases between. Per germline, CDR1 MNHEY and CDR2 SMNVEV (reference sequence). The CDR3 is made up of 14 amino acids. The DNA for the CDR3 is TGTGCCAGCAGTTTATCCGCAGGGAACCATGAGCAGTTCTTC. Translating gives CASSLSAGNHEQFF.

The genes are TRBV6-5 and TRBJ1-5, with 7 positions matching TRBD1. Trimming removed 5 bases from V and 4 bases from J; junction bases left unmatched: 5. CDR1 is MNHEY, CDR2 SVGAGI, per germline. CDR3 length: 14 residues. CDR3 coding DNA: TGTGCCAGCAGTGGAGGGGGCTGGAATCAGCCCCAGCATTTT. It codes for CASSGGGWNQPQHF.